This entry concerns a single T cell receptor (beta chain). Assay used: immunoSEQ multiplex PCR; TCRdb lists only in-frame clones, some missing. Seen here are around 46,000 clones, 80% to 90% observed once, and the top ten hold 7% to 10%. These data belong to a study of T cell changes during pregnancy in multiple sclerosis. Germline lookup yields CDR1 MNHNS and CDR2 SASEGT. V gave up 6 bases and J gave up 6 bases; unmatched junction bases: 7. The CDR3 consists of 15 residues. This chain uses TRBV6-1 with TRBJ1-5; 11 positions match TRBD1. The sequencing used CD8+ T cells from peripheral blood mononuclear cells, collected in the second trimester of pregnancy. The source is a female donor with multiple sclerosis, enrolled in a pregnancy study. CDR3: CASSAGTGGFQPQHF. The CDR3 DNA reads as TGTGCCAGCAGCGCCGGGACAGGGGGGTTTCAGCCCCAGCATTTT.